Listed below are T cell receptor beta chains from one sample, sequenced in a study of shared clonotypes between healthy human individuals. Data came from immunoSEQ multiplex PCR; TCRdb stores just in-frame clones and leaves some out. The data contain roughly 2.5 million clones, about 92% of them seen just once; the ten biggest clones take up about 0.13%. Sequencing was done on a sample of naive CD4+ T cells sorted from blood. These receptors all come from a man in his late teens or twenties in good health. The CDR3 runs from the conserved cysteine through the conserved F or W. The D gene is left open where the match is weak. Size is stated for part of the rows, as once, few or many counts, or as a class when the clone is expanded.

clone_size j_call v_call d_call cdr3_nt cdr3_aa
- TRBJ2-7 TRBV30 TRBD1 TGTGCCTGGAGCGCCGGGACAGAGTACGAGCAGTACTTC CAWSAGTEYEQYF
- TRBJ1-2 TRBV5-8 - TGTGCCAGCAGCTTCGCCTTGTGGGTTCCAAAGGGTAACTATGGCTACACCTTC CASSFALWVPKGNYGYTF
- TRBJ2-7 TRBV28 - TGTGCCAGCAGGAGAAATGTCTACGAGCAGTACTTC CASRRNVYEQYF
- TRBJ2-7 TRBV6-1 - TGTGCCAGCAGTTCCCCGGCAGGGAGGATGGGCGAGCAGTACTTC CASSSPAGRMGEQYF
- TRBJ2-7 TRBV30 - TGTGCCTGGGGATCAGGGGCCTACGAGCAGTACTTC CAWGSGAYEQYF
few TRBJ1-1 TRBV25-1 TRBD1 TGTGCCAGCAGCCCGGACAGGATTAGCACTGAAGCTTTCTTT CASSPDRISTEAFF
- TRBJ2-1 TRBV9 - TGTGCCAGCAGCGTAGATGGACGGTGGAATGCTGAGCAGTTCTTC CASSVDGRWNAEQFF
- TRBJ1-3 TRBV9 - TGTGCCAGCAGCGTAGGGGGGGCTGGTGGAAACACCATATATTTT CASSVGGAGGNTIYF
- TRBJ2-5 TRBV7-6 TRBD1 TGTGCCAGCAGCTGGACAGGGGGAGAGACCCAGTACTTC CASSWTGGETQYF
- TRBJ2-3 TRBV6-6 - TGTGCCAGCAGTAGGACCCGGGGGATAGATACGCAGTATTTT CASSRTRGIDTQYF
- TRBJ2-1 TRBV5-1 - TGCGCCAGCAGCTTGGATCTAGACCATGAGCAGTTCTTC CASSLDLDHEQFF
few TRBJ1-5 TRBV28 - TGTGCCAGCAGTTTGGAGACTGGCAATCAGCCCCAGCATTTT CASSLETGNQPQHF
- TRBJ1-1 TRBV5-4 TRBD1 TGTGCCAGCAGCTGGACAGGGGTGAACACTGAAGCTTTCTTT CASSWTGVNTEAFF
- TRBJ2-5 TRBV7-2 - TGTGCCAGCAGCCCTCTCCGGGAGACCCAGTACTTC CASSPLRETQYF
- TRBJ2-7 TRBV5-8 - TGTGCCAGCAGCTTGATTTTAGGCGAGCAGTACTTC CASSLILGEQYF
- TRBJ2-2 TRBV4-2 TRBD2 TGTGCCAGCAGCCGGGAGGGGAGGAACACCGGGGAGCTGTTTTTT CASSREGRNTGELFF
- TRBJ2-3 TRBV4-3 TRBD2 TGCGCCAGCAGCCAAGAGCCGAGCCGAACTAGCGGGAGGATAGATACGCAGTATTTT CASSQEPSRTSGRIDTQYF
- TRBJ2-2 TRBV7-2 - TGTGCCAGCAGTTTCGGCCGAGGGACCTACACCGGGGAGCTGTTTTTT CASSFGRGTYTGELFF
- TRBJ1-1 TRBV5-1 - TGCGCCAGCAGTTCCCGGCCCCAAGGGGAGAACACTGAAGCTTTCTTT CASSSRPQGENTEAFF
- TRBJ2-1 TRBV5-6 TRBD2 TGTGCCAGCAGCTCGTTGACGGGACTAGCGGAAAACGAGCAGTTCTTC CASSSLTGLAENEQFF
once TRBJ1-4 TRBV2 - TGTGCCAGCAGCGGACAGATTAATGAAAAACTGTTTTTT CASSGQINEKLFF
few TRBJ1-1 TRBV11-2 - TGTGCCAGCAGCTTAGTATTGGGGGGCACTGAAGCTTTCTTT CASSLVLGGTEAFF
- TRBJ2-1 TRBV7-2 - TGTGCCAGCAGCTTAGGGGGCCTAGGCGACAATGAGCAGTTCTTC CASSLGGLGDNEQFF
- TRBJ2-6 TRBV5-1 - TGCGCCAGCAGACCTGGAGTGTCTGGGGCCAACGTCCTGACTTTC CASRPGVSGANVLTF
- TRBJ1-2 TRBV20-1 - TGCAGGGTTGGATATGGCTACACCTTC CRVGYGYTF
- TRBJ1-1 TRBV30 - TGTGCCTGGAGTGTACGTCAGTCCATGAACACTGAAGCTTTCTTT CAWSVRQSMNTEAFF
- TRBJ2-1 TRBV19 - TGTGCCAGTAAAAACTACGAGGGCGAGTTCTTC CASKNYEGEFF
- TRBJ2-5 TRBV18 TRBD2 TGTGCCAGCTCACCGGATCCCATAGCGGGAGCGAAGACCCAGTACTTC CASSPDPIAGAKTQYF
- TRBJ1-1 TRBV6-5 - TGTGCCAGCAGTTACTCGGCAGGGTCGAACACTGAAGCTTTCTTT CASSYSAGSNTEAFF
few TRBJ1-4 TRBV18 - TGTGCCAGCTCCAGTAGAGACAGGGAAAAACTGTTTTTT CASSSRDREKLFF
- TRBJ2-3 TRBV25-1 - TGTGCCAGCAGTCTAAGAGGGGCAGATACGCAGTATTTT CASSLRGADTQYF